This T cell receptor beta chain was captured by sequencing in a study of brain T cells in children with intractable seizures. Study-wide results and caveats: Viral specificity was inferred only from CDR3 similarity; HCMV serostatus was unknown. Clones missing pre-surgery may reflect undersampling of that blood sample.

Assay: immunoSEQ multiplex PCR; the TCRdb copy retains only in-frame clones and omits some. The data show about 40,000 clones, with about 93% seen just once and about 6% held by the top ten. As to this clone: Its antigen is unidentified.

Only cases whose brain tissue showed the highest T cell transcript signatures were sequenced. Pre-surgery treatment included at least one anti-epileptic drug. Germline CDR1 is MGHRA and CDR2 is YSYEKL. Trimming took off 0 bases at V and 5 bases at J, with 10 bases between the two ends. The CDR3 extends over 14 amino acids. This receptor was taken from a girl aged 2 to 10 with tuberous sclerosis and intractable seizures. This chain joins TRBV4-1 and TRBJ1-1, with D hard to call. Here the sequenced sample was peripheral blood, taken at surgery. CDR3 DNA sequence: TGCGCCAGCAGCCAAGAAGGGAAGGGAACTGAAGCTTTCTTT. It is translated as CASSQEGKGTEAFF.